This T cell receptor (beta chain) was documented in a study of shared clonotypes between healthy human individuals. Naive CD8 cells were CD45RO-negative, positively selected for CCR7, excluding terminally differentiated effector memory CD45RA+ cells. Profiling relied on immunoSEQ multiplex PCR, and the TCRdb table lists in-frame clones only, not all of them. This sample carries 2 million to 2.5 million clones, about 95% of them seen once, and the ten largest clones take roughly 1.1%. Germline CDR1 reads SGHAT; CDR2 reads FQNNGV. V gave up 5 bases and J gave up 3 bases; unmatched junction bases: 11. CDR3 length: 17 amino acids.

This clonotype was sampled from a man aged 18 to 29 in good health. J is TRBJ2-2 and V is TRBV11-2; 8 bases are shared with TRBD2. The specimen was naive CD8+ T cells sorted from blood. The CDR3 DNA reads TGTGCCAGCAGCCCACTGCCGAGCGGGAGAGACACCGGGGAGCTGTTTTTT. Its translation is CASSPLPSGRDTGELFF.